This TCR beta chain was sequenced for a study of cytomegalovirus exposure and HLA in healthy donors. Germline assignment: CDR1 SEHNR and CDR2 FQNEAQ (reference sequence). V lost 5 bases, J lost 6 bases, and 17 bases lay in between. The CDR3 loop spans 14 amino acids. This clone has just one count. Its target is not known. In the PCR, 60 Vbeta and 13 Jbeta primers were used. Produced via immunoSEQ multiplex PCR; TCRdb's table is partial and in-frame only. The repertoire holds roughly 170,000 clones, with 71% as singletons. The study, taken as a whole, reports: Among donors in an Asian-associated ancestry cluster, a later analysis reportedly found fewer N-insertions than the approximately 700-donor mean. Across donors, most TCRs were seen rarely, yet some public ones were widespread.

The receptor was derived from a girl aged 5-17 years in good health and CMV-seronegative. The chain recombines TRBV7-9 with TRBJ2-7, with D possibly matching TRBD2 (5 bases). What was sequenced was PBMCs. The CDR3 sequence is CASSPSGPRSEQYF. The CDR3 coding sequence is TGTGCCAGCAGCCCCAGCGGCCCCCGGTCCGAGCAGTACTTC.